Each of the 22 T cell receptor beta chains below was sequenced from the same sample in a study of control samples from healthy donors and cancer patients. Sequencing used immunoSEQ multiplex PCR; TCRdb keeps in-frame clones, though not all of them. The data hold 80,000 or so clones, with roughly 92% observed a single time. The sample consisted of blood. These receptors were obtained from a woman aged 40 to 50 in good health.

The chain uses TRBV5-4 and TRBJ2-2; 7 bases fit TRBD2. The CDR3 has 15 amino acids. Germline V gene data show CDR1 as SGHNT and CDR2 as YYREEE (reference sequence). The V gene end was trimmed by 3 bases and the J gene end by 8 bases; junction bases not matched to a gene: 10. The CDR3 here is CASSSGLVGLGELFF. The CDR3, as DNA: TGTGCCAGCAGCTCCGGACTAGTAGGCCTGGGGGAGCTGTTTTTT.

The genes are TRBV6-1 and TRBJ2-1; 9 nucleotides line up with TRBD2. The CDR3 runs to 15 residues. Germline-derived CDR1 and CDR2 are MNHNS and SASEGT. V lost 2 bases, J lost 10 bases, and 9 bases stayed unmatched. The CDR3 coding sequence is TGTGCCAGCAGTGAATTTCTAGCGGGAAACGTCGAGCAGTTCTTC. Amino acid sequence: CASSEFLAGNVEQFF.

The rearrangement joins TRBV18 to TRBJ2-7, with D possibly matching TRBD2 (5 bases). V was clipped by 2 bases and J by 5 bases, with 10 bases between them. Germline CDR1 is KGHSH and CDR2 is LQKENI. The CDR3 is made up of 13 amino acids. CDR3 sequence reads: CASSPEGVHEQYF. In nucleotides, the CDR3 is TGTGCCAGCTCACCAGAGGGAGTTCACGAGCAGTACTTC.

This chain joins TRBV9 and TRBJ1-1, with D possibly being TRBD1 (5 bases). The germline gives CDR1 SGDLS, CDR2 YYNGEE. The CDR3 is made up of 12 amino acids. V lost 4 bases to trimming and J lost 11 bases, with 15 bases between them. The CDR3 loop is CASSREGVGAFF. CDR3 bases: TGTGCCAGCAGCCGAGAAGGGGTCGGGGCTTTCTTT.

The CDR3: CASSESHMNTEAFF. The CDR3 nucleotides read TGCGCCAGCAGTGAGTCCCACATGAACACTGAAGCTTTCTTT. The chain uses TRBV10-1 and TRBJ1-1; D call uncertain. The germline gives CDR1 WNHNN, CDR2 SYGVQD (reference sequence). Trimming pared 0 bases from V and 0 bases from J, leaving 5 bases between. CDR3 length: 14 residues.

This chain uses TRBV5-1 with TRBJ2-3; TRBD2 matches at 8 bases. From germline, CDR1 is SGHRS and CDR2 YFSETQ. This CDR3 contains 14 residues. Losses at the gene ends were 7 bases for V and 1 base for J; bases not matched to a gene: 5. CDR3 nucleotides: TGCGCCAGCTCCGGGACTAGTGGCACAGATACGCAGTATTTT. Translation: CASSGTSGTDTQYF.

The rearrangement uses TRBV7-9 and TRBJ2-3, with a tentative D call TRBD2 (6 bases). The CDR3 runs to 16 residues. Germline-derived CDR1 and CDR2 are SEHNR and FQNEAQ (reference sequence). Trimming took off 5 bases at V and 4 bases at J, with 19 bases between the two ends. CDR3 region: CASSLLWEEGPDTQYF. The CDR3 DNA is TGTGCCAGCAGCCTTCTATGGGAGGAGGGCCCAGATACGCAGTATTTT.

The V and J genes are TRBV2 and TRBJ2-7; tentative D call: TRBD1 (6 bases). Trimming pared 6 bases from V and 1 base from J, leaving 16 bases between. The CDR3 has 15 amino acids. Germline V gene lookup returns CDR1 SNHLY and CDR2 FYNNEI. CDR3 amino acids: CASRVVDSSSYEQYF. Written as DNA, the CDR3 is TGTGCCAGCAGAGTGGTGGACAGCTCATCCTACGAGCAGTACTTC.

This sequence joins TRBV4-1 and TRBJ2-1, with a possible D match to TRBD2 (5 bases). Germline V gene lookup returns CDR1 MGHRA and CDR2 YSYEKL. Trimming stripped 3 bases from V and 15 bases from J, with 15 bases between. This CDR3 is 12 amino acids long. CDR3 region: CASSQTDSRRFF. The CDR3 nucleotides are TGCGCCAGCAGCCAGACGGACTCCCGGCGGTTCTTC.

With respect to this clone: The junction does not match germline at one end; this may be a read error. The J gene is TRBJ2-5, the V gene TRBV7-7; possibly TRBD1 for D (5 bases). Germline assignment: CDR1 SSHAT and CDR2 FNYEAQ (reference sequence). This CDR3 is built from 14 residues. CDR3 DNA sequence: TGTGCTAGCAGCTTAGGGGCGCTCCAAGAGACCCAGTACTTC. Amino acids: CASSLGALQETQYF.

The count of this clone is one. Other DNA sequences of this sample code for an identical CDR3. This chain uses TRBV5-1 with TRBJ1-1, with 7 bases that match TRBD1. V shed 4 bases and J 1 base; nucleotides not matched to a gene: 4. The CDR3 has 14 residues. The V gene's germline CDR1 is SGHRS and CDR2 YFSETQ. The CDR3 reads CASSGGTANTEAFF. CDR3 DNA: TGCGCCAGCAGCGGCGGGACAGCGAACACTGAAGCTTTCTTT.

The chain has TRBV6-2 or TRBV6-3 and TRBJ2-4, with a tentative D call TRBD1 (6 bases). With 0 bases removed from V and 8 bases from J, the gap between germline ends came to 17 bases. CDR3 size: 16 residues. Germline V CDR1 and CDR2: MNHEY, SVGEGT. Here the CDR3 DNA reads TGTGCCAGCAGTTACTCTCGGGACATACGAGGAGACATTCAGTACTTC. Its translation: CASSYSRDIRGDIQYF.

The genes are TRBV28 and TRBJ2-5; either TRBD1 or TRBD2 may fit D (5 bases each). V was trimmed by 3 bases and J by 1 base, leaving 6 bases between them. Germline V gene data show CDR1 as MDHEN and CDR2 as SYDVKM. This CDR3 contains 13 residues. In DNA form, the CDR3 reads TGTGCCAGCAGTTTGGGGACCCAAGAGACCCAGTACTTC. This translates into CASSLGTQETQYF.

The chain has TRBV4-3 and TRBJ2-7; a possible D gene is TRBD2 (5 bases). The V gene's germline CDR1 is LGHNA and CDR2 YSLEER. This CDR3 is 14 amino acids long. Trimming removed 5 bases at V and 0 bases at J, with 11 bases between. CDR3 nucleotides: TGCGCCAGCAGCGAACAGCGGCGCTCCTACGAGCAGTACTTC. It specifies CASSEQRRSYEQYF.

V gene TRBV21-1 combines with J gene TRBJ1-2; TRBD1, the table's D call, was not compared with the DNA. TRBV21-1 is deemed a pseudogene. The CDR3 is 13 amino acids. CDR3 amino acids: CARTGGACYGYTF. In DNA, the CDR3 is TGTGCCAGAACAGGGGGCGCGTGCTATGGCTACACCTTC.

The chain has TRBV6-2 or TRBV6-3 and TRBJ2-7; 7 nucleotides line up with TRBD2. Per the germline V gene, CDR1 is MNHEY and CDR2 is SVGEGT. After removal of 0 bases from V and 3 bases from J, the junction contained 8 bases not matched to a gene. CDR3 length: 16 amino acids. The CDR3 here is CASSYSPAGRYYEQYF. CDR3 bases: TGTGCCAGCAGTTACTCGCCAGCGGGACGCTACTACGAGCAGTACTTC.

The V and J genes are TRBV7-2 and TRBJ1-4; D remains unclear. CDR1 SGHTA and CDR2 FQGNSA come from the germline V gene. CDR3 length: 14 amino acids. V was shortened by 4 bases and J by 8 bases, with 14 bases between the two germline ends. As DNA, the CDR3 is TGTGCCAGCAGCTCCCCGGGGTTAGGCGAAAAACTGTTTTTT. It yields the protein CASSSPGLGEKLFF.

The chain is built from TRBV11-1 and TRBJ2-7; D is possibly TRBD1 (7 bases). The CDR3 sequence is 13 residues long. CDR1 is SGHAT, CDR2 FQDESV, per germline (reference sequence). Trimming shortened V by 7 bases and J by 2 bases, and 12 bases separated the two germline ends. CDR3 bases: TGTGCCAGCAAGGCAGGGGGGACCTACGAGCAGTACTTC. Translated: CASKAGGTYEQYF.

This chain uses TRBV5-5 with TRBJ2-1, with a weak D call TRBD2 (6 bases). Trimming took off 6 bases at V and 9 bases at J, with 16 bases between the two ends. This CDR3 contains 13 residues. The germline gives CDR1 SGHKS, CDR2 YYEKEE (reference sequence). In DNA, the CDR3 is TGTGCCAGCATCCTGCGGGTGGGGGGTGAGCAGTTCTTC. Its translation: CASILRVGGEQFF. Drawing the rest from reference TRBV5-5 and TRBJ2-1, the complete variable domain is DAGVTQSPTHLIKTRGQQVTLRCSPISGHKSVSWYQQVLGQGPQFIFQYYEKEERGRGNFPDRFSARQFPNYSSELNVNALLLGDSALYLCASILRVGGEQFFGPGTRLTVL.

The V call is TRBV5-1, the J call TRBJ1-4; TRBD1 might be the D (5 bases). Trimming pared 4 bases from V and 4 bases from J, leaving 11 bases between. In germline, CDR1 is SGHRS, CDR2 YFSETQ. The CDR3 has 14 amino acids. CDR3 loop: CASSAGTLNEKLFF. For the CDR3, the DNA is TGCGCCAGCAGCGCCGGGACGCTTAATGAAAAACTGTTTTTT.

This clone was recorded once. The rearrangement joins TRBV6-1 to TRBJ1-6; the D gene is possibly TRBD1 (6 bases). The germline V and J ends were trimmed by 2 bases and 8 bases, with 16 bases remaining between them. Germline CDR1 is MNHNS and CDR2 is SASEGT. The CDR3 covers 16 residues. CDR3 nucleotide sequence: TGTGCCAGCAGTGAAACAGGGTCGTTGCCTTATTCACCCCTCCACTTT. Protein sequence: CASSETGSLPYSPLHF.

The chain employs TRBV27 and TRBJ1-6; no clear D gene. V lost 3 bases, J lost 10 bases, and 13 bases lay in between. The CDR3 length is 14 residues. In germline, CDR1 is MNHEY, CDR2 SMNVEV (reference sequence). CDR3: CASSFEGMGSPLHF. The CDR3 DNA follows: TGTGCCAGCAGTTTTGAGGGTATGGGGTCACCCCTCCACTTT.